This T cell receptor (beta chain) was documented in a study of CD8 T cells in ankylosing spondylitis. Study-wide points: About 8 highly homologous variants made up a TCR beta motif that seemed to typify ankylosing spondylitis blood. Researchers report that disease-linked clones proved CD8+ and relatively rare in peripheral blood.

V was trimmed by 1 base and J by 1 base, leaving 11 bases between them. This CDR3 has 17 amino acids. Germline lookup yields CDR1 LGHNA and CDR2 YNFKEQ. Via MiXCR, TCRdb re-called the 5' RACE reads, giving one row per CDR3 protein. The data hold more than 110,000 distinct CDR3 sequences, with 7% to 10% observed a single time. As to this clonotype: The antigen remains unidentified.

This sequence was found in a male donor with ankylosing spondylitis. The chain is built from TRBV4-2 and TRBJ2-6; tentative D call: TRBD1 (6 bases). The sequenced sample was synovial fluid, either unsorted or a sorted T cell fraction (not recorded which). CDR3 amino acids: CASSQGPTGSGANVLTF. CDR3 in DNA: TGTGCCAGCAGCCAAGGTCCTACAGGGTCTGGGGCCAACGTCCTGACTTTC.